The 28 T cell receptor beta chains in this list originate from one sample, sequenced in a study of OX40 agonist ivuxolimab in advanced cancers. Measured with immunoSEQ multiplex PCR; TCRdb has only the in-frame clones, and not every one. The sample shows tens of thousands of clones, approximately 82% of them seen only once. The sequences come from CD4+ or CD8+ T cells sorted from blood, collected in a trial of the OX40 agonist ivuxolimab. Receptors originate from an adult with an advanced solid tumor such as melanoma, head and neck, liver or kidney cancer.

This chain connects TRBV28 to TRBJ2-4; TRBD1 matches at 10 bases. The CDR3 covers 15 residues. Germline-derived CDR1 and CDR2 are MDHEN and SYDVKM. The ends lost 6 bases at V and 7 bases at J; junction bases unmatched: 9. CDR3 sequence (DNA): TGTGCCAGCAGCCTCTTAGGACAGGGGGTGAACATTCAGTACTTC. Translating gives CASSLLGQGVNIQYF.

The chain recombines TRBV19 with TRBJ1-4; 9 nucleotides match TRBD1. The CDR3 totals 16 residues. V was pared by 5 bases and J by 4 bases, with 8 bases of the junction left unmatched. Germline V lookup: CDR1 LNHDA, CDR2 SQIVND (reference sequence). CDR3 amino acids: CASSPQGQGSNEKLFF. CDR3 bases: TGTGCCAGTAGTCCACAAGGACAGGGGAGTAATGAAAAACTGTTTTTT.

V and J are TRBV7-2 and TRBJ2-1; D ambiguous. V was cut by 6 bases and J by 10 bases, with 13 bases left in between. Germline V lookup: CDR1 SGHTA, CDR2 FQGNSA. The CDR3 has 12 amino acids. DNA of the CDR3: TGTGCCAGCAGTTTTCCAAGTGGAGAGCAGTTCTTC. It codes for CASSFPSGEQFF.

The chain carries TRBV28 and TRBJ1-2; 7 bases are shared with TRBD1. V lost 10 bases, J lost 2 bases, and 7 bases stayed unmatched. CDR1 and CDR2 from the germline V gene are MDHEN and SYDVKM. The CDR3 contains 13 residues. DNA of the CDR3: TGTGCCACCCGGGCAGGGGGGAACTATGGCTACACCTTC. Translation gives CATRAGGNYGYTF.

This clone showed up just a few times. The chain combines TRBV7-2 with TRBJ2-3; no firm D call. V lost 5 bases, J lost 0 bases, and 12 bases lay in between. The CDR3 runs to 15 residues. Germline V gives CDR1 SGHTA, CDR2 FQGNSA. CDR3 residues: CASSVLSTSTDTQYF. The CDR3 bases are TGTGCCAGCAGCGTCCTAAGTACTAGCACAGATACGCAGTATTTT.

This chain links TRBV5-4 with TRBJ1-4; 8 bases fit TRBD1. The V segment lost 4 bases and the J segment 1 base; nucleotides outside the gene matches: 6. CDR3 length equals 16 residues. Looked up from germline, CDR1 is SGHNT and CDR2 is YYREEE (reference sequence). The CDR3: CASSVGQGVTNEKLFF. The CDR3 DNA reads as TGTGCCAGCAGCGTCGGACAGGGAGTAACTAATGAAAAACTGTTTTTT. Looking up the rest from reference TRBV5-4 and TRBJ1-4 gives the full variable domain: ETGVTQSPTHLIKTRGQQVTLRCSSQSGHNTVSWYQQALGQGPQFIFQYYREEENGRGNFPPRFSGLQFPNYSSELNVNALELDDSALYLCASSVGQGVTNEKLFFGSGTQLSVL.

V usage is TRBV6-6 and J usage is TRBJ1-2; tentatively, D is TRBD1 (5 bases). Germline CDR1 is MNHNY and CDR2 is SVGAGI (reference sequence). V was pared by 6 bases and J by 6 bases, with 11 bases between. This CDR3 is 12 amino acids long. CDR3 DNA: TGTGCCAGCAGCCCCGGGGCAGATGGCTACACCTTC. This gives the protein CASSPGADGYTF.

This rearrangement joins TRBV5-5 to TRBJ2-7, with a weak D call TRBD1 (6 bases). CDR1 SGHKS and CDR2 YYEKEE come from the germline V gene (reference sequence). The CDR3 is 14 residues long. With 0 bases removed from V and 1 base from J, the gap between germline ends came to 8 bases. Here the CDR3 DNA reads TGTGCCAGCAGCTTGGTAACAGGGTCCTACGAGCAGTACTTC. Protein sequence: CASSLVTGSYEQYF. Variable domain in full (rest from reference TRBV5-5 and TRBJ2-7): DAGVTQSPTHLIKTRGQQVTLRCSPISGHKSVSWYQQVLGQGPQFIFQYYEKEERGRGNFPDRFSARQFPNYSSELNVNALLLGDSALYLCASSLVTGSYEQYFGPGTRLTVT.

V usage is TRBV5-1 and J usage is TRBJ2-1; 10 nucleotides line up with TRBD1. In germline, CDR1 is SGHRS, CDR2 YFSETQ. This CDR3 comprises 17 residues. V dropped 1 base and J dropped 9; count of bases not matched to a gene: 13. The CDR3 sequence is CASSLYPTGGSNGEQFF. The CDR3 region has the DNA TGCGCCAGCAGCTTGTACCCGACAGGGGGCTCCAATGGTGAGCAGTTCTTC.

This chain uses TRBV2 with TRBJ2-1; TRBD2 matches 11 bases. The CDR3 is 15 residues long. Germline values: CDR1 SNHLY, CDR2 FYNNEI. V was clipped by 1 base and J by 4 bases; unmatched bases: 0. CDR3: CASSEGLAGYNEQFF. As DNA, the CDR3 is TGTGCCAGCAGTGAAGGACTAGCGGGATACAATGAGCAGTTCTTC.

The J gene is TRBJ2-3, the V gene TRBV11-2, with D possibly TRBD2 on 5 matching bases. Trimming took off 4 bases at V and 4 bases at J, with 12 bases between the two ends. Germline lookup yields CDR1 SGHAT and CDR2 FQNNGV. This CDR3 has 14 amino acids. The CDR3 coding sequence is TGTGCCAGCAGCTCGAACCTAGCCGCAGATACGCAGTATTTT. Translated, it gives CASSSNLAADTQYF.

The gene calls are TRBV27 and TRBJ2-7, with 8 positions matching TRBD2. The germline CDR1 and CDR2 sequences are MNHEY and SMNVEV (reference sequence). V shed 3 bases and J 4 bases; nucleotides not matched to a gene: 5. The CDR3 covers 14 residues. The CDR3 protein is CASSLREVGYEQYF. The CDR3 nucleotides are TGTGCCAGCAGTTTGCGGGAGGTGGGGTACGAGCAGTACTTC.

The CDR3: CATSSGSYEQYF. The CDR3 region has the DNA TGTGCCACCAGCAGTGGATCCTACGAGCAGTACTTC. The gene calls are TRBV15 and TRBJ2-7, with unresolved D. The V and J ends lost 3 bases and 1 base respectively, with 4 bases between them. The CDR3 runs to 12 residues. Germline CDR1 LNHNV, CDR2 YYDKDF (reference sequence).

This clone turned up a few times. V is TRBV20-1 and J is TRBJ2-4; a possible D gene is TRBD2 (5 bases). The CDR3 is 11 residues long. The ends were cut back, 4 bases at V and 7 bases at J, with 8 bases in the middle. The germline CDR1 and CDR2 sequences are DFQATT and SNEGSKA (reference sequence). The chain's CDR3 is CSANGVNIQYF. The CDR3, as DNA: TGCAGTGCTAACGGGGTGAACATTCAGTACTTC.

This chain joins TRBV7-2 and TRBJ2-3; maybe TRBD1 (6 bases). The CDR3 length is 13 residues. The ends were cut back, 3 bases at V and 4 bases at J, with 8 bases in the middle. CDR1 is SGHTA, CDR2 FQGNSA, per germline. CDR3 sequence: CASSFNRADTQYF. In nucleotides, the CDR3 is TGTGCCAGCAGCTTTAACAGGGCAGATACGCAGTATTTT. The variable domain in full, with the rest retrieved from reference TRBV7-2 and TRBJ2-3, is GAGVSQSPSNKVTEKGKDVELRCDPISGHTALYWYRQSLGQGLEFLIYFQGNSAPDKSGLPSDRFSAERTGGSVSTLTIQRTQQEDSAVYLCASSFNRADTQYFGPGTRLTVL.

V gene TRBV18 combines with J gene TRBJ1-1, with D uncertain. CDR3 length equals 15 residues. V was clipped by 2 bases and J by 8 bases, with 18 bases between them. The V gene's germline CDR1 is KGHSH and CDR2 LQKENI. The CDR3 protein is CASSPRSDPSNEAFF. The DNA of the CDR3 is TGTGCCAGCTCACCAAGGTCCGACCCCTCTAACGAAGCTTTCTTT. Complete variable domain (other parts from reference TRBV18 and TRBJ1-1): NAGVMQNPRHLVRRRGQEARLRCSPMKGHSHVYWYRQLPEEGLKFMVYLQKENIIDESGMPKERFSAEFPKEGPSILRIQQVVRGDSAAYFCASSPRSDPSNEAFFGQGTRLTVV.

This chain connects TRBV7-3 to TRBJ2-5; D is undetermined. The V and J ends lost 5 bases and 5 bases respectively, with 12 bases between them. Germline V CDR1 and CDR2: SGHTA, FQGTGA. CDR3 size: 13 residues. The CDR3 nucleotides read TGTGCCAGCAGCACGATAGCTGGGGAGACCCAGTACTTC. Protein sequence: CASSTIAGETQYF.

The chain uses TRBV28 and TRBJ2-1; D is perhaps TRBD2 (6 bases). The CDR3 is 13 residues long. Germline CDR1 is MDHEN and CDR2 is SYDVKM. Trimming left V 5 bases short and J 6 bases short, with 11 bases between. CDR3 region: CASSLGTPNEQFF. CDR3 sequence (DNA): TGTGCCAGCAGTCTCGGGACTCCCAATGAGCAGTTCTTC.

V and J are TRBV27 and TRBJ1-2; TRBD1 aligns across 9 bases. This CDR3 contains 16 residues. Losses at the gene ends were 5 bases for V and 0 bases for J; bases not matched to a gene: 7. Germline V gene lookup returns CDR1 MNHEY and CDR2 SMNVEV (reference sequence). The CDR3 protein is CASSPGQGTSNYGYTF. For the CDR3, the DNA is TGTGCCAGCAGTCCCGGACAGGGGACATCTAACTATGGCTACACCTTC.

The chain joins TRBV28 to TRBJ2-6, with D perhaps given as TRBD1 or TRBD2 (5 bases each). V lost 6 bases and J lost 4, with 25 bases in between. The CDR3 sequence is 19 residues long. Germline assignment: CDR1 MDHEN and CDR2 SYDVKM. The CDR3: CASRAIGTGILGGANVLTF. CDR3 nucleotide sequence: TGTGCCAGCAGGGCCATCGGGACCGGGATCTTAGGAGGGGCCAACGTCCTGACTTTC.

V and J are TRBV7-6 and TRBJ2-2; a weak D match, TRBD2 (6 bases). From germline, CDR1 is SGHVS and CDR2 FNYEAQ. V lost 5 bases, J lost 0 bases, and 16 bases lay in between. There are 17 residues in the CDR3. In nucleotides, the CDR3 is TGTGCCAGCAGCCTCATGGGGTCTAGCGCGAACACCGGGGAGCTGTTTTTT. This codes for CASSLMGSSANTGELFF. Full variable domain (remainder filled in from reference TRBV7-6 and TRBJ2-2): GAGVSQSPRYKVTKRGQDVALRCDPISGHVSLYWYRQALGQGPEFLTYFNYEAQQDKSGLPNDRFSAERPEGSISTLTIQRTEQRDSAMYRCASSLMGSSANTGELFFGEGSRLTVL.

The chain links TRBV4-3 to TRBJ1-1, with a tentative D call TRBD1 (5 bases). This CDR3 is 14 amino acids long. Germline CDR1 LGHNA, CDR2 YSLEER. V lost 0 bases and J lost 5, with 10 bases in between. CDR3 DNA sequence: TGCGCCAGCAGCCAAGATTTGGGGCGTACTGAAGCTTTCTTT. It encodes CASSQDLGRTEAFF.

The chain links TRBV6-5 to TRBJ2-5; 9 positions agree with TRBD1. Germline loops: CDR1 MNHEY, CDR2 SVGAGI. After removal of 2 bases from V and 7 bases from J, the junction contained 8 bases not matched to a gene. The CDR3 contains 15 residues. CDR3 residues: CASSYNTGGSVTQYF. CDR3 bases: TGTGCCAGCAGTTACAACACAGGGGGCTCTGTGACCCAGTACTTC.

The chain employs TRBV5-5 and TRBJ1-4, with unresolved D. CDR1 and CDR2 from the germline V gene are SGHKS and YYEKEE (reference sequence). This CDR3 region has 15 residues. V was trimmed by 1 base and J by 8 bases, leaving 15 bases between them. CDR3 in DNA: TGTGCCAGCAGCTTGAGGCAGGAGGGTGCGGAAAAACTGTTTTTT. It codes for CASSLRQEGAEKLFF.

A note on this clone: Other DNA sequences within the sample encode an identical CDR3. The chain has TRBV2 and TRBJ2-2, with D unresolved. The CDR3 runs to 13 residues. V dropped 6 bases and J dropped 2 bases, with 7 bases sitting between them. Germline CDR1 is SNHLY and CDR2 is FYNNEI. CDR3: CASSESNTGELFF. CDR3 in DNA: TGTGCCAGCAGCGAAAGCAACACCGGGGAGCTGTTTTTT.

The CDR3 sequence: CASSPSPSNQPQHF. CDR3 nucleotides: TGTGCCAGCAGCCCAAGCCCGAGCAATCAGCCCCAGCATTTT. The V call is TRBV9, the J call TRBJ1-5; D is uncertain. The germline V gene has CDR1 SGDLS and CDR2 YYNGEE. The ends were cut back, 4 bases at V and 1 base at J, with 9 bases in the middle. CDR3 length: 14 residues. Complete variable domain (other parts from reference TRBV9 and TRBJ1-5): DSGVTQTPKHLITATGQRVTLRCSPRSGDLSVYWYQQSLDQGLQFLIQYYNGEERAKGNILERFSAQQFPDLHSELNLSSLELGDSALYFCASSPSPSNQPQHFGDGTRLSIL.

This clone has a single count. This chain joins TRBV4-3 and TRBJ1-2; a possible D gene is TRBD1 (6 bases). V was shortened by 0 bases and J by 8 bases, with 16 bases between the two germline ends. This CDR3 is built from 15 residues. Germline V gene sequence: CDR1 LGHNA, CDR2 YSLEER. This CDR3 is CASSQDSSGEMGYTF. The CDR3 DNA sequence: TGCGCCAGCAGCCAAGACTCCTCAGGGGAAATGGGCTACACCTTC.

This sequence joins TRBV29-1 and TRBJ1-5; no definite D call. CDR1 is SQVTM and CDR2 is ANQGSEA in the germline V gene. The CDR3 runs 14 residues. Between the trimmed V and J ends, which lost 3 bases and 2 bases, there was a span of 11 bases. The DNA of the CDR3 is TGCAGCGTTGATCATGGGTATGGCAATCAGCCCCAGCATTTT. It is translated as CSVDHGYGNQPQHF.